This T cell receptor beta chain is from a study of beta chain features in type 1 diabetes. This clone was picked up a small number of times. Its target is unknown. Findings of the study overall: In comparison with healthy donors, patients had naive, central memory and Treg TCRB repertoires that appeared more similar. All four CD4+ subsets of Type 1 diabetes patients contained TCRB CDR3s that were moderately but significantly shorter.

Donors contributed one heparinised blood draw apiece, averaging roughly 0.12 L. CD4+ naive, central memory, regulatory and stem cell-like memory cells were sorted via CD45RO/CCR7/CD25/CD127/CD95/CD27. The authors reverse transcribed all of the isolated RNA, so sequencing captured expressed TCRB transcripts. TCRdb's copy holds only in-frame clones and misses some; the assay was immunoSEQ multiplex PCR. The sample has about 230,000 clones; approximately 16% are singletons. V lost 3 bases and J lost 6; bases outside the gene matches: 8. Germline loops: CDR1 LNHNV, CDR2 YYDKDF (reference sequence). The CDR3 has 15 amino acids.

This chain uses TRBV15 with TRBJ1-2; 9 bases fit TRBD1. This clonotype originated in a man younger than 40 with type 1 diabetes. Sequencing was carried out using naive CD4+ T cells from blood. The DNA for the CDR3 is TGTGCCACCAGCAGTAAAACCGGGACAGGGCATGGCTACACCTTC. Encoded protein: CATSSKTGTGHGYTF.